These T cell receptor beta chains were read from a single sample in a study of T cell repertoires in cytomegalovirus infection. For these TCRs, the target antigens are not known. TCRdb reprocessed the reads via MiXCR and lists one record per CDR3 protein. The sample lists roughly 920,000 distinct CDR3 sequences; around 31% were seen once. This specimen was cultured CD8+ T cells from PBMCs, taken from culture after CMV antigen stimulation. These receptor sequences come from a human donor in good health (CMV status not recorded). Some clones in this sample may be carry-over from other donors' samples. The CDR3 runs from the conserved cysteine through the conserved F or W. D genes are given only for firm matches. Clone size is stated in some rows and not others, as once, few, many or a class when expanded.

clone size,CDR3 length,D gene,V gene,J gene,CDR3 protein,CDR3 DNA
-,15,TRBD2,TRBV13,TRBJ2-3,CASSPSSGELDTQYF,TGTGCCAGCAGCCCCTCCAGCGGGGAACTCGATACGCAGTATTTT
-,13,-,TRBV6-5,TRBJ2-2,CASSYANSGELFF,TGTGCCAGCAGTTATGCTAATTCCGGGGAGCTGTTTTTT
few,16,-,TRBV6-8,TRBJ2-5,CASSYSAIRGGETQYF,TGTGCCAGCAGTTACTCTGCCATTCGAGGAGGAGAGACCCAGTACTTC
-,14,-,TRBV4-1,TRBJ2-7,CASSYEGGINEQYF,TGCGCCAGCAGCTATGAGGGGGGGATCAACGAGCAGTACTTC
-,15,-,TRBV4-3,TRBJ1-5,CATRPDIYSNQPQHF,TGCGCCACACGTCCGGACATTTATAGCAATCAGCCCCAGCATTTT
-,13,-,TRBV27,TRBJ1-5,CASSAYMEGPQHF,TGTGCCAGCAGTGCCTACATGGAAGGCCCCCAGCATTTT
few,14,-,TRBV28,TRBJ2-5,CASSSLKLGETQYF,TGTGCCAGCAGTTCCCTAAAATTGGGGGAGACCCAGTACTTC
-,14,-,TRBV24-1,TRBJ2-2,CATSEWGNTGELFF,TGTGCCACCAGTGAATGGGGGAACACCGGGGAGCTGTTTTTT
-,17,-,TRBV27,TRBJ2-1,CASSPAGYGGGYNEQFF,TGTGCCAGCAGCCCCGCTGGGTACGGAGGGGGGTACAATGAGCAGTTCTTC
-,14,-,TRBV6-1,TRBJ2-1,CASSYFGSYNEQFF,TGTGCCAGCAGTTATTTTGGATCCTACAATGAGCAGTTCTTC
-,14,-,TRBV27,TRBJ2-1,CASSTTGAYDEQFF,TGTGCCAGCAGTACAACGGGGGCTTATGATGAGCAGTTCTTC
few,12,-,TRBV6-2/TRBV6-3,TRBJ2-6,CASSNGNNVLTF,TGTGCCAGCAGTAATGGGAACAACGTCCTGACTTTC
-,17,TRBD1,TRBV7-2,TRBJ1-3,CASSDGTGGFSGNTIYF,TGTGCCAGCAGCGATGGGACAGGGGGCTTCTCTGGAAACACCATATATTTT
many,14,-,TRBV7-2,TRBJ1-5,CASSLEASHQPQHF,TGTGCCAGCAGCTTAGAGGCCTCACATCAGCCCCAGCATTTT
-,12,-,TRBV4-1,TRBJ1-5,CASSQENGPQHF,TGCGCCAGCAGCCAAGAGAACGGGCCCCAGCATTTT
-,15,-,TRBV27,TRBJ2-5,CASSLQGERQETQYF,TGTGCCAGCAGTCTGCAGGGCGAACGCCAAGAGACCCAGTACTTC
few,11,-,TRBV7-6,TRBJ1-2,CASSPPEGYTF,TGTGCCAGCAGCCCCCCGGAGGGCTACACCTTC
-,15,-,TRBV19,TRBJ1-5,CVSTQKARNNQPQHF,TGTGTCAGTACCCAAAAGGCGCGGAACAATCAGCCCCAGCATTTT
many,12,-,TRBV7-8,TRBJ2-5,CASSPSAAAQYF,TGTGCCAGCAGCCCCTCCGCTGCGGCCCAGTACTTC
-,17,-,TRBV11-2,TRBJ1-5,CASSLDPPGVRNQPQHF,TGTGCCAGCAGCTTAGATCCCCCAGGGGTGCGTAATCAGCCCCAGCATTTT
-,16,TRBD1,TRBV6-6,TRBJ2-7,CASSYTRDRDSYEQYF,TGTGCCAGCAGTTACACCCGGGACAGGGACTCCTACGAGCAGTACTTC
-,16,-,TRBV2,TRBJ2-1,CASFIGGDTLYNEQFF,TGTGCCAGCTTTATAGGGGGGGACACGCTTTACAATGAGCAGTTCTTC
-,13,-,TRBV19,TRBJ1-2,CASSIGYLVGYTF,TGTGCCAGTAGTATAGGTTATCTTGTTGGCTACACCTTC
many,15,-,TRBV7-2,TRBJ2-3,CASSQMGQGPDTQYF,TGTGCCAGCAGCCAGATGGGCCAGGGGCCAGATACGCAGTATTTT
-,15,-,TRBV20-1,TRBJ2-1,CSAQKGAGTYNEQFF,TGCAGTGCCCAAAAGGGGGCGGGAACTTACAATGAGCAGTTCTTC
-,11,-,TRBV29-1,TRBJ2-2,CSVPVAGELFF,TGCAGCGTCCCAGTGGCCGGGGAGCTGTTTTTT
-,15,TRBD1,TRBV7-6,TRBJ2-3,CASSTTGTAVDTQYF,TGTGCCAGCAGCACCACCGGGACAGCAGTAGATACGCAGTATTTT
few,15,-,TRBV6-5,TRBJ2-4,CASSQYPRTKNIQYF,TGTGCCAGCAGTCAATACCCCCGAACCAAAAACATTCAGTACTTC
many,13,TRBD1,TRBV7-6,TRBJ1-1,CASLQGAATEAFF,TGTGCCAGCTTACAGGGGGCCGCCACTGAAGCTTTCTTT
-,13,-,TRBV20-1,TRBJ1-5,CSAKLGTNQPQHF,TGCAGTGCTAAGTTGGGGACAAATCAGCCCCAGCATTTT
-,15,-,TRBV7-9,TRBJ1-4,CASSAGTTTNEKLFF,TGTGCCAGCAGCGCCGGGACTACAACTAATGAAAAACTGTTTTTT
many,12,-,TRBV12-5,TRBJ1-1,CASGLQFTEAFF,TGTGCTAGTGGTCTACAGTTCACTGAAGCTTTCTTT
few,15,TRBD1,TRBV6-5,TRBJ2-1,CASSYSDRVGDEQFF,TGTGCCAGCAGTTACTCAGACAGGGTAGGGGATGAGCAGTTCTTC
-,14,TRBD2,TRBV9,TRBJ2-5,CASSVGRGGLSQYF,TGTGCCAGCAGCGTTGGGCGGGGGGGCCTGTCCCAGTACTTC
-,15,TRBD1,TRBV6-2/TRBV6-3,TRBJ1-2,CASSYDRGRGYGYTF,TGTGCCAGCAGTTACGACAGGGGGCGAGGCTATGGCTACACCTTC